One T cell receptor beta chain is described in this entry. Its antigen remains unidentified. Sequenced by immunoSEQ multiplex PCR; TCRdb stores in-frame clones only, minus some. This sample carries about 130,000 clones, approximately 88% of them seen once, and the ten largest clones take around 20%. These data belong to a study of T cell responses to AZD1222 COVID-19 vaccine. Study-wide findings and caveats: Increased Spike-specific TCR breadth and depth were observed after two AZD1222 doses. Mostly white British, mostly female donors; authors suggested clonal diversity may be underestimated. Reportedly, close to half of spike-specific TCRs are directed against unmutated variant regions.

Per the germline V gene, CDR1 is SGHRS and CDR2 is YFSETQ. The V and J ends lost 4 bases and 3 bases respectively, with 11 bases between them. CDR3 length: 13 residues. This chain joins TRBV5-1 and TRBJ2-7; D might be TRBD2 (6 bases). This TCR was sampled from an adult in good health. The sequences come from peripheral blood, collected on day 0 of MenACWY control vaccination. CDR3 DNA sequence: TGCGCCAGCAGCCCCGTGGAGGGCTACGAGCAGTACTTC. This gives the protein CASSPVEGYEQYF.